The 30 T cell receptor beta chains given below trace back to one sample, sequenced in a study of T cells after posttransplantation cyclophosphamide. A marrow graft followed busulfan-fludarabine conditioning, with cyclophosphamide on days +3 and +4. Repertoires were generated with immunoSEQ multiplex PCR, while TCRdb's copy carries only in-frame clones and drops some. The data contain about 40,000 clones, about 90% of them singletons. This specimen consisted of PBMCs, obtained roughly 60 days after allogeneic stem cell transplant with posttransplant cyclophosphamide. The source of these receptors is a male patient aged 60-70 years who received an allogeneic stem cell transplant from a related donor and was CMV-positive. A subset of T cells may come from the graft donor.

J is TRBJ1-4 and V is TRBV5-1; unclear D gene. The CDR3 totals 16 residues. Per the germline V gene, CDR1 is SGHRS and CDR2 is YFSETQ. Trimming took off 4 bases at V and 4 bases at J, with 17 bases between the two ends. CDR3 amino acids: CASSPSLQELNEKLFF. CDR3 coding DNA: TGCGCCAGCAGCCCCTCCCTCCAGGAACTTAATGAAAAACTGTTTTTT.

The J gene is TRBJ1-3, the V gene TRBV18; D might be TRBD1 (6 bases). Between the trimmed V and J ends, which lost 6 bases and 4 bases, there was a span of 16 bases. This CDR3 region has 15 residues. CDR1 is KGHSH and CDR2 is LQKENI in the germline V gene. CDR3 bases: TGTGCCAGCTCGCCTGGGCAGGGGATCGGAAACACCATATATTTT. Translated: CASSPGQGIGNTIYF.

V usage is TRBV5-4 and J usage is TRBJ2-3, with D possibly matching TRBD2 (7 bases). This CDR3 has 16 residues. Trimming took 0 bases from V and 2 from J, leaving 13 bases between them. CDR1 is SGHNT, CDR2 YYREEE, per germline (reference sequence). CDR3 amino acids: CASSLDAGAPTDTQYF. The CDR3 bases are TGTGCCAGCAGCTTGGACGCGGGGGCACCCACAGATACGCAGTATTTT.

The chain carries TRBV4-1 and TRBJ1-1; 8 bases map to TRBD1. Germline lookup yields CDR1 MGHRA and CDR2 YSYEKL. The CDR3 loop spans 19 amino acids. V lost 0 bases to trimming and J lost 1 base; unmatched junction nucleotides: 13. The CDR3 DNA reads TGCGCCAGCAGCCAAGATAGGTGGCAGGGGGCCACCTCGAACACTGAAGCTTTCTTT. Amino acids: CASSQDRWQGATSNTEAFF.

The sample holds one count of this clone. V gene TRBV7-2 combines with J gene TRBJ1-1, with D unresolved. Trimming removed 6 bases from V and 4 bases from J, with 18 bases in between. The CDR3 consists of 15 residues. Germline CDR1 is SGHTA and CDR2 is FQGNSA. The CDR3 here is CASSLKRVGSTEAFF. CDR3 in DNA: TGTGCCAGCAGTTTAAAGAGGGTTGGGAGCACTGAAGCTTTCTTT.

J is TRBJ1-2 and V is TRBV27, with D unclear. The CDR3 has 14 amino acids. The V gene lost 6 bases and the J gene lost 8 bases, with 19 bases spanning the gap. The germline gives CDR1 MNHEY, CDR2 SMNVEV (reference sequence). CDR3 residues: CASSNLPTSQGYTF. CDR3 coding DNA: TGTGCCAGCAGCAACCTCCCGACTTCGCAGGGCTACACCTTC.

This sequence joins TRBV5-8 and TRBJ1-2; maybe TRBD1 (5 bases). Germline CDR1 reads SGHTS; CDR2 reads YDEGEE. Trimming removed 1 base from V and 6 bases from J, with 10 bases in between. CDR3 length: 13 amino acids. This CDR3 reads CASSLYLGDGYTF. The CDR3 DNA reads TGTGCCAGCAGCTTGTATTTAGGGGATGGCTACACCTTC.

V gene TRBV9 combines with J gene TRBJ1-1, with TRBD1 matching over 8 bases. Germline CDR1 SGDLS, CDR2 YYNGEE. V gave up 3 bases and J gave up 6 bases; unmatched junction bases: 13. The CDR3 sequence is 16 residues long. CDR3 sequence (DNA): TGTGCCAGCAGCGGTGGGACAGGCGGTGGTCTGGCTGAAGCTTTCTTT. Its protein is CASSGGTGGGLAEAFF.

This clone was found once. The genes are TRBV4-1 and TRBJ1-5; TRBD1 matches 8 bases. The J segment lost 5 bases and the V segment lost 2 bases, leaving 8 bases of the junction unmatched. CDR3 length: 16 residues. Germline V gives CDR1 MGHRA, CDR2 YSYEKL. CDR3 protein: CASSQTGTGGDQPQHF. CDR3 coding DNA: TGCGCCAGCAGCCAAACGGGGACAGGTGGGGATCAGCCCCAGCATTTT.

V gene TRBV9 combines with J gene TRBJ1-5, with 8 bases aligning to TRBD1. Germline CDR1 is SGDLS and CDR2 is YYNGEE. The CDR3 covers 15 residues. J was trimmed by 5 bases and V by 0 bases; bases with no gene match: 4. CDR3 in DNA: TGTGCCAGCAGCGTAGACGACAGGGGTCATCAGCCCCAGCATTTT. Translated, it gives CASSVDDRGHQPQHF.

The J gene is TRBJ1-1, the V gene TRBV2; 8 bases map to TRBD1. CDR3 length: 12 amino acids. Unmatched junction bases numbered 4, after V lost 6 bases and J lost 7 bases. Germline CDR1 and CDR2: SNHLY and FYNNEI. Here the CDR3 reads CASSEDRDEAFF. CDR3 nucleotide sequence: TGTGCCAGCAGCGAGGACAGGGATGAAGCTTTCTTT.

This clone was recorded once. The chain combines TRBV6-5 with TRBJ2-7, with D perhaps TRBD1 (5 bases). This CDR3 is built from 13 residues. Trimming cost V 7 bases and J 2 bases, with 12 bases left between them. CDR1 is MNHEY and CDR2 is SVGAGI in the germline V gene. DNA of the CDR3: TGTGCCAGCATTGGTGACAGTACCTACGAGCAGTACTTC. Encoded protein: CASIGDSTYEQYF.

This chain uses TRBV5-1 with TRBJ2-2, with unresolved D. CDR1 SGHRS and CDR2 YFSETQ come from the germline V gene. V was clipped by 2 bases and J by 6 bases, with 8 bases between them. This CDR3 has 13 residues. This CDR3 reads CASSLDRAGELFF. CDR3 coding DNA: TGCGCCAGCAGCTTAGATCGAGCCGGGGAGCTGTTTTTT.

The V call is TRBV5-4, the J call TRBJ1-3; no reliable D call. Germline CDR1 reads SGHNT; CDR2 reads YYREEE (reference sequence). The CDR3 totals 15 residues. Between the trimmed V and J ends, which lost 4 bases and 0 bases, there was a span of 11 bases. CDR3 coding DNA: TGTGCCAGCAGCCTGAACGGAGTCTCTGGAAACACCATATATTTT. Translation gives CASSLNGVSGNTIYF.

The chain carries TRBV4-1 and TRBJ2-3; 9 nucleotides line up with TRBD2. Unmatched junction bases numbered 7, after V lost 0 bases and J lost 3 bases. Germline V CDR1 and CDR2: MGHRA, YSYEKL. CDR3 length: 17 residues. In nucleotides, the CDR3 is TGCGCCAGCAGCCAAGATCTACTGCGGGGGGGAACAGATACGCAGTATTTT. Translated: CASSQDLLRGGTDTQYF.

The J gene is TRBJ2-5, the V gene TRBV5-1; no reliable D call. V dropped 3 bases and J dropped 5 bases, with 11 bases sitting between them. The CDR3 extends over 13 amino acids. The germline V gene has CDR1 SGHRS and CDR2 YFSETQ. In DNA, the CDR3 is TGCGCCAGCAGCTCCGGGTCCCGGGAGACCCAGTACTTC. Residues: CASSSGSRETQYF.

In DNA form, the CDR3 reads TGTGCCAGCAGTCTACAGGGGGCCCCTAACTATGGCTACACCTTC. It is translated as CASSLQGAPNYGYTF. The V call is TRBV6-1, the J call TRBJ1-2, with 9 bases that match TRBD1. After removal of 5 bases from V and 0 bases from J, the junction contained 4 bases not matched to a gene. The germline gives CDR1 MNHNS, CDR2 SASEGT. This CDR3 spans 15 amino acids.

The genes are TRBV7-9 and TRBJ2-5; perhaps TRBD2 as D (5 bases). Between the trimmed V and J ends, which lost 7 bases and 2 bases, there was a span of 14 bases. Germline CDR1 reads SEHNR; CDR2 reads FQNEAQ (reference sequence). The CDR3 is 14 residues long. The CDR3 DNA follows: TGTGCCAGCAACCTTGGGGAGTTACAAGAGACCCAGTACTTC. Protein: CASNLGELQETQYF.

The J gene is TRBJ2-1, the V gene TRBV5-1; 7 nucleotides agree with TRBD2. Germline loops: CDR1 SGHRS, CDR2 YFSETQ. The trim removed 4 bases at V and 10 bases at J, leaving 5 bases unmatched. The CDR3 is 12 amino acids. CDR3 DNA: TGCGCCAGCAGCCCGGGACTAAACGAGCAGTTCTTC. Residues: CASSPGLNEQFF.

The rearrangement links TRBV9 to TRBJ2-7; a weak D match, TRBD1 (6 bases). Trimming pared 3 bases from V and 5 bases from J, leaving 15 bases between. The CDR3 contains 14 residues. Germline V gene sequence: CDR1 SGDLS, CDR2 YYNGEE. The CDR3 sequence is CASSAGLQGHEQYF. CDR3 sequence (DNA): TGTGCCAGCAGCGCTGGCTTACAGGGCCACGAGCAGTACTTC.

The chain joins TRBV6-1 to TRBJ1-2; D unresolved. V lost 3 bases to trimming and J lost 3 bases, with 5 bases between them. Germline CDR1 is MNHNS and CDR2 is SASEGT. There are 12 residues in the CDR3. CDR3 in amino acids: CASSDTDYGYTF. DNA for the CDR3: TGTGCCAGCAGTGACACAGACTATGGCTACACCTTC.

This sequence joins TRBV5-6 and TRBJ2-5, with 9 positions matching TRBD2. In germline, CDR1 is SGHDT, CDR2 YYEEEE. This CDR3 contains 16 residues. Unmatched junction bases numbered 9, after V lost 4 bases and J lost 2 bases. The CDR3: CASSRTLAGTQETQYF. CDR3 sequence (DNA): TGTGCCAGCAGCCGAACGCTAGCGGGGACACAAGAGACCCAGTACTTC.

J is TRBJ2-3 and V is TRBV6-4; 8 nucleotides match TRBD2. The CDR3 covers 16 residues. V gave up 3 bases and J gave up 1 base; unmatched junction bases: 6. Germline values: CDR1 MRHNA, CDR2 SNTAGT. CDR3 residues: CASSEVTGGGTDTQYF. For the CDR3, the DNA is TGTGCCAGCAGTGAAGTTACGGGGGGGGGCACAGATACGCAGTATTTT.

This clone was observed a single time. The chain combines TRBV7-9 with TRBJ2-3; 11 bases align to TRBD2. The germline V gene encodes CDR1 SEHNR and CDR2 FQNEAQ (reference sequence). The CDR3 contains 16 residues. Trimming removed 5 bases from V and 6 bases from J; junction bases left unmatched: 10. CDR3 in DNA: TGTGCCAGCAGCCCCCCCGGGACTAGCGGAGGGGATACGCAGTATTTT. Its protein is CASSPPGTSGGDTQYF.

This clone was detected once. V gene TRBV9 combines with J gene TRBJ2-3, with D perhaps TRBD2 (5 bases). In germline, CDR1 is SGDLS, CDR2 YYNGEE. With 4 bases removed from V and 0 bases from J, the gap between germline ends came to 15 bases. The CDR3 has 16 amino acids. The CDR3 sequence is CASSPRGSGSTDTQYF. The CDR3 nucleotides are TGTGCCAGCAGCCCGAGAGGGAGCGGAAGCACAGATACGCAGTATTTT.

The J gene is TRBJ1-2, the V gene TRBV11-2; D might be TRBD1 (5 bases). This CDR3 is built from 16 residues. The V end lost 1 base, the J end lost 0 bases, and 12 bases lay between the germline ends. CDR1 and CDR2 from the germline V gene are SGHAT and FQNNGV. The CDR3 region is CASSLVSPGTNYGYTF. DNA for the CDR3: TGTGCCAGCAGCTTAGTATCGCCAGGGACTAACTATGGCTACACCTTC.

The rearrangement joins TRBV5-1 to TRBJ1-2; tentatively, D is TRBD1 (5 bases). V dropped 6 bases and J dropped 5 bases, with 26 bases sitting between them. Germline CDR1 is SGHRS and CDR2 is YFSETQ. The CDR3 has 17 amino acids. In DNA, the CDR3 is TGCGCCAGCAACGAGGACACTGACAGAGACCGACTTTATGGCTACACCTTC. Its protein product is CASNEDTDRDRLYGYTF.

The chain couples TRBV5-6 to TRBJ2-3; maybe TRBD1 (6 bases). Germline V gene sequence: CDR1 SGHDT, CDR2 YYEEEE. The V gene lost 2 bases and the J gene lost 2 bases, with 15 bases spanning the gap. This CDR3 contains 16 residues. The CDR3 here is CASSLGWTEITDTQYF. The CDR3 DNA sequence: TGTGCCAGCAGCTTAGGGTGGACAGAAATCACAGATACGCAGTATTTT.

The CDR3 DNA sequence: TGTGCCAGCAGTTACCTCGACAGGGCCGGGAAACTGTTTTTT. Translated: CASSYLDRAGKLFF. The chain uses TRBV6-5 and TRBJ1-4; TRBD1 agrees at 7 bases. Trimming took 2 bases from V and 11 from J; bases not matched to a gene: 8. This CDR3 has 14 amino acids. Germline V gene sequence: CDR1 MNHEY, CDR2 SVGAGI.

This CDR3 is CASSLAGTSGGAGYNEQFF. The DNA of the CDR3 is TGCGCCAGCAGCTTGGCCGGGACTAGCGGGGGGGCTGGCTACAATGAGCAGTTCTTC. The chain combines TRBV5-1 with TRBJ2-1; 16 bases agree with TRBD2. Germline V gives CDR1 SGHRS, CDR2 YFSETQ. The CDR3 spans 19 residues. With V trimmed by 0 bases and J by 3 bases, 6 bases remained unmatched.